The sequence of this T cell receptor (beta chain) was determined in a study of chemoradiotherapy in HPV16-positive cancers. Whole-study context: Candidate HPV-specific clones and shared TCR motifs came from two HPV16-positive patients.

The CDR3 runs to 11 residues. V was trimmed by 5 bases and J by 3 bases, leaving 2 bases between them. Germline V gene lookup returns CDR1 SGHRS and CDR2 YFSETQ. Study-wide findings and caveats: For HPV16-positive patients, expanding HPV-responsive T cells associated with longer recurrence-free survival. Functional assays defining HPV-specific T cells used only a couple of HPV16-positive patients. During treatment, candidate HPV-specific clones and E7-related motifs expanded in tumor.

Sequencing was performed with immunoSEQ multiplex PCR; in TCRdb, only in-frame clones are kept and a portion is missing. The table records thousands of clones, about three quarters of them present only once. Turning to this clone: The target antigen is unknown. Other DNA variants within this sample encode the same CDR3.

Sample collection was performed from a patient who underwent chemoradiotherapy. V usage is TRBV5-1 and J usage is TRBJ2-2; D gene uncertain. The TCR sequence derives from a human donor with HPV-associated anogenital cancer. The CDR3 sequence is CASSDTGELFF. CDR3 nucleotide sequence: TGCGCCAGCAGTGACACCGGGGAGCTGTTTTTT.